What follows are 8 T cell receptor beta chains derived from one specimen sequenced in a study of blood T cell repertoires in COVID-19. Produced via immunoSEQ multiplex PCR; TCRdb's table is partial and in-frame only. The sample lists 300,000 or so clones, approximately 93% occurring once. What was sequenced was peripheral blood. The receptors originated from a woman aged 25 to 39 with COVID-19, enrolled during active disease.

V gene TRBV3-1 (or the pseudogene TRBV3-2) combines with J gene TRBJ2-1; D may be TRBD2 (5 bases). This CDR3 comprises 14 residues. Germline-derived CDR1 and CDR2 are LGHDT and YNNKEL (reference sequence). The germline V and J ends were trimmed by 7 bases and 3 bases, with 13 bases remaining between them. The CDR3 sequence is CASTPGVLYNEQFF. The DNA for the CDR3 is TGTGCCAGCACCCCCGGGGTACTCTACAATGAGCAGTTCTTC.

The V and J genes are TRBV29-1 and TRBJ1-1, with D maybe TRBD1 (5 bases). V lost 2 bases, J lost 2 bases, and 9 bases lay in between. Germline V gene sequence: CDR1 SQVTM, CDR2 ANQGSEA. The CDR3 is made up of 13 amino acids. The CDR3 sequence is CSVEWTTNTEAFF. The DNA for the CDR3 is TGCAGCGTTGAATGGACAACCAACACTGAAGCTTTCTTT.

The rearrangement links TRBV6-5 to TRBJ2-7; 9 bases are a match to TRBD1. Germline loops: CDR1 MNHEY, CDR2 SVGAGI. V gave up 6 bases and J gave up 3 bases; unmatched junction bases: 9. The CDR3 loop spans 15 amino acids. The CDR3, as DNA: TGTGCCAGCAGCCTAAGTACAGGGGGCATCTACGAGCAGTACTTC. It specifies CASSLSTGGIYEQYF.

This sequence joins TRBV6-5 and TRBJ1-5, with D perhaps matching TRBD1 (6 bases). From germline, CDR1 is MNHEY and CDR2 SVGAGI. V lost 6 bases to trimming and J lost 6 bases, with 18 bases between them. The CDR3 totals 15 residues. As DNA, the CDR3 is TGTGCCAGCAGCCGGGGGGGGCTTGGCTCTCAGCCCCAGCATTTT. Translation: CASSRGGLGSQPQHF.

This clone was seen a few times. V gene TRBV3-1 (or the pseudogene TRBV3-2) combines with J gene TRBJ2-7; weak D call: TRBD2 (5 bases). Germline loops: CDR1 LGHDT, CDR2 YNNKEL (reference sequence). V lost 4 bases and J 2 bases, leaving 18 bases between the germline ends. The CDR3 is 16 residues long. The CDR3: CASSPPGPNGAYEQYF. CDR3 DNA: TGTGCCAGCAGCCCTCCTGGCCCCAACGGGGCCTACGAGCAGTACTTC.

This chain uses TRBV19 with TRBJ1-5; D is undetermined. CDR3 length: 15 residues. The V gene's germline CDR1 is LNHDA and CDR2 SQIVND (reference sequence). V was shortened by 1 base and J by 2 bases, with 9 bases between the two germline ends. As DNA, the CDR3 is TGTGCCAGTAGTATAGTGGGCTTAGGCAATCAGCCCCAGCATTTT. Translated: CASSIVGLGNQPQHF.

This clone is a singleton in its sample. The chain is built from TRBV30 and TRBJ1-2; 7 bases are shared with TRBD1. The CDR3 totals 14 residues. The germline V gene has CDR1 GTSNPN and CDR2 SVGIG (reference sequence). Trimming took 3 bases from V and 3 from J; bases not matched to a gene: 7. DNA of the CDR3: TGTGCCTGGAGCGATCAAACAGGGGACTATGGCTACACCTTC. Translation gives CAWSDQTGDYGYTF.

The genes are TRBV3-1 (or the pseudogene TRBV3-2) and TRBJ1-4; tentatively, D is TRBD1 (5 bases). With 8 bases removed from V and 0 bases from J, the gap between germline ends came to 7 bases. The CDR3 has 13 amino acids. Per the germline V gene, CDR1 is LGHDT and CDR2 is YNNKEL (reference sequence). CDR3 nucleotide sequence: TGTGCCAGCGGACATACAACTAATGAAAAACTGTTTTTT. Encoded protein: CASGHTTNEKLFF.